One sample yielded the 14 T cell receptor beta chains listed below, sequenced in a study of shared clonotypes between healthy human individuals. Data came from immunoSEQ multiplex PCR; TCRdb stores just in-frame clones and leaves some out. The sample yields roughly 1,800,000 clones, over 85% seen once. CD8 cells classed as naive were CD45RO-negative and positively selected for CCR7, excluding terminally differentiated effector memory CD45RA+ cells. The sequenced material came from naive CD8+ T cells sorted from blood. All receptors derive from a man in his late teens or twenties in good health.

Comment on this clone: Additional DNA sequences in this sample encode the identical CDR3. The chain joins TRBV4-3 to TRBJ1-2; D not certain. This CDR3 comprises 14 residues. Trimming removed 1 base at V and 4 bases at J, with 10 bases between. Germline lookup yields CDR1 LGHNA and CDR2 YSLEER. The CDR3 region is CASSQVEGGYGYTF. CDR3 DNA sequence: TGCGCCAGCAGCCAAGTGGAGGGAGGCTATGGCTACACCTTC.

V is TRBV4-3 and J is TRBJ2-2; either TRBD1 or TRBD2 may supply D (6 bases each). Trimming removed 0 bases at V and 3 bases at J, with 11 bases between. The CDR3 length is 16 residues. The V gene's germline CDR1 is LGHNA and CDR2 YSLEER. The CDR3 nucleotides are TGCGCCAGCAGCCAAGACACAGGGACTCACACCGGGGAGCTGTTTTTT. The encoded protein is CASSQDTGTHTGELFF.

A note on this clone: Other DNA variants within this sample encode the same CDR3. J is TRBJ2-6 and V is TRBV9; D not certain. The germline CDR1 and CDR2 sequences are SGDLS and YYNGEE. The CDR3 runs to 13 residues. V gave up 0 bases and J gave up 3 bases, with 1 base separating them. DNA for the CDR3: TGTGCCAGCAGCGTAGATGGGGCCAACGTCCTGACTTTC. Translation gives CASSVDGANVLTF.

A note on this clone: The same CDR3 is also encoded by other DNA sequences in this sample. The chain carries TRBV5-6 and TRBJ2-1; the D is unclear. Trimming left V 4 bases short and J 6 bases short, with 5 bases between. This CDR3 region has 11 residues. Germline values: CDR1 SGHDT, CDR2 YYEEEE. In DNA form, the CDR3 reads TGTGCCAGCAGCAGCACCAATGAGCAGTTCTTC. Its protein product is CASSSTNEQFF.

Written as DNA, the CDR3 is TGCGCCAGCAGCTTGGCACAGGGCAATAGCAATCAGCCCCAGCATTTT. This gives the protein CASSLAQGNSNQPQHF. The V call is TRBV5-1, the J call TRBJ1-5; D is possibly TRBD1 (6 bases). CDR1 and CDR2 (germline): SGHRS, YFSETQ. The germline V and J ends were trimmed by 0 bases and 0 bases, with 10 bases remaining between them. CDR3 size: 16 residues.

The chain has TRBV9 and TRBJ1-6, with a weak D call TRBD1 (6 bases). With 1 base removed from V and 5 bases from J, the gap between germline ends came to 7 bases. The CDR3 has 14 residues. The germline CDR1 and CDR2 sequences are SGDLS and YYNGEE. The CDR3 DNA reads TGTGCCAGCAGCGTAAACAGGGATAATTCACCCCTCCACTTT. It codes for CASSVNRDNSPLHF.

This rearrangement joins TRBV13 to TRBJ2-5; the D gene is possibly TRBD2 (6 bases). Trimming shortened V by 5 bases and J by 0 bases, and 7 bases separated the two germline ends. The CDR3 runs to 13 residues. Germline V gene data show CDR1 as PRHDT and CDR2 as FYEKMQ (reference sequence). DNA of the CDR3: TGTGCCAGCAGCGGGGAGGACCAAGAGACCCAGTACTTC. Its translation is CASSGEDQETQYF.

The V and J genes are TRBV7-9 and TRBJ2-7; 9 bases agree with TRBD1. The germline CDR1 and CDR2 sequences are SEHNR and FQNEAQ (reference sequence). This CDR3 is 15 amino acids long. The ends lost 4 bases at V and 5 bases at J; junction bases unmatched: 9. As DNA, the CDR3 is TGTGCCAGCAGCTCCGGGACAGGGACCCTCCACGAGCAGTACTTC. This translates into CASSSGTGTLHEQYF.

A word on this clone: Other DNA sequences in the sample encode the same CDR3. The chain combines TRBV9 with TRBJ1-4; no firm D call. This CDR3 has 14 amino acids. Trimming cost V 0 bases and J 0 bases, with 3 bases left between them. The V gene's germline CDR1 is SGDLS and CDR2 YYNGEE. The CDR3 here is CASSVGATNEKLFF. The CDR3, as DNA: TGTGCCAGCAGCGTAGGGGCAACTAATGAAAAACTGTTTTTT. Variable domain in full (rest from reference TRBV9 and TRBJ1-4): DSGVTQTPKHLITATGQRVTLRCSPRSGDLSVYWYQQSLDQGLQFLIQYYNGEERAKGNILERFSAQQFPDLHSELNLSSLELGDSALYFCASSVGATNEKLFFGSGTQLSVL.

This chain connects TRBV6-5 to TRBJ2-2, with TRBD2 as a possible D gene (7 bases). The CDR3 extends over 16 amino acids. The V and J ends lost 0 bases and 3 bases respectively, with 11 bases between them. Per germline, CDR1 MNHEY and CDR2 SVGAGI. This CDR3 reads CASSYSVGGDTGELFF. The CDR3 DNA sequence: TGTGCCAGCAGTTACTCAGTAGGGGGGGACACCGGGGAGCTGTTTTTT.

Concerning this clone itself: Other DNA sequences of this sample code for an identical CDR3. The chain carries TRBV5-1 and TRBJ2-7, with D possibly being TRBD1 (6 bases). V was trimmed by 1 base and J by 0 bases, leaving 8 bases between them. Germline V gene data show CDR1 as SGHRS and CDR2 as YFSETQ. This CDR3 has 14 amino acids. CDR3 in amino acids: CASSLTGISYEQYF. Here the CDR3 DNA reads TGCGCCAGCAGCTTGACAGGGATCTCCTACGAGCAGTACTTC.

This chain joins TRBV11-2 and TRBJ1-4, with no clear D. Trimming cost V 2 bases and J 8 bases, with 6 bases left between them. The CDR3 covers 12 residues. Per germline, CDR1 SGHAT and CDR2 FQNNGV. CDR3 DNA: TGTGCCAGCAGCTTATCGCGGGAAAAACTGTTTTTT. Amino acids: CASSLSREKLFF.

The chain recombines TRBV10-3 with TRBJ1-1, with D unclear. The V end lost 11 bases, the J end lost 0 bases, and 10 bases lay between the germline ends. CDR3 length: 12 amino acids. The germline CDR1 and CDR2 sequences are ENHRY and SYGVKD. CDR3: CAHSSVNTEAFF. CDR3 bases: TGTGCCCACTCATCAGTGAACACTGAAGCTTTCTTT.

For the CDR3, the DNA is TGTGCCAGCAGCTCGCAGGGTCACGGGGAGCTGTTTTTT. Protein: CASSSQGHGELFF. The rearrangement uses TRBV5-6 and TRBJ2-2, with D possibly being TRBD1 (5 bases). The CDR3 has 13 residues. Looked up from germline, CDR1 is SGHDT and CDR2 is YYEEEE. The germline V and J ends were trimmed by 3 bases and 7 bases, with 10 bases remaining between them.